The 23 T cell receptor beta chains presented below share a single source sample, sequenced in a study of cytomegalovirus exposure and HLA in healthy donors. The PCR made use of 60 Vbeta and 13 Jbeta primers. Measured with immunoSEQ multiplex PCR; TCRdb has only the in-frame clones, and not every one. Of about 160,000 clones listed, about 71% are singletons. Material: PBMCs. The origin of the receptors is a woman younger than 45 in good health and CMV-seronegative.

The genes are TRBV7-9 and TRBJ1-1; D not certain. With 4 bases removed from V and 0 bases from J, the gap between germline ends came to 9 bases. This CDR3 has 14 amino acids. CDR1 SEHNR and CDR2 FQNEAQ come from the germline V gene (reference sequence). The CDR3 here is CASSYPGMNTEAFF. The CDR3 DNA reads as TGTGCCAGCAGCTATCCGGGGATGAACACTGAAGCTTTCTTT.

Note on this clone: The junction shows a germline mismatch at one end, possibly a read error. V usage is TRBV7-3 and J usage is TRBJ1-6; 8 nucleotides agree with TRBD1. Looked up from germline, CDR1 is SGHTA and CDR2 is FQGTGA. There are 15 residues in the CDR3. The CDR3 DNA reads TGTGCCAGCAGTTTAACAGGACAGGGAGGATCACCCCTCCACTTT. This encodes CASSLTGQGGSPLHF.

In DNA, the CDR3 is TGTGCCAGCAGCTCGGGACAGGGGGCCGTCCAAGAGACCCAGTACTTC. Its protein product is CASSSGQGAVQETQYF. The rearrangement links TRBV5-7 to TRBJ2-5, with TRBD1 identical over 12 bases. TRBV5-7 is treated as an ORF (open reading frame) with a function not yet certain. V gave up 3 bases and J gave up 1 base; unmatched junction bases: 4. CDR3 length: 16 amino acids.

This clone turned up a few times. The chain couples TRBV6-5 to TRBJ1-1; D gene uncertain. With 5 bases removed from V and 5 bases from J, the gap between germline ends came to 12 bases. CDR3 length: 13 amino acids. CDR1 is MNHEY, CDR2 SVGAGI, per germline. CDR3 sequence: CASSTVPGTEAFF. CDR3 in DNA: TGTGCCAGCAGTACCGTACCGGGAACTGAAGCTTTCTTT.

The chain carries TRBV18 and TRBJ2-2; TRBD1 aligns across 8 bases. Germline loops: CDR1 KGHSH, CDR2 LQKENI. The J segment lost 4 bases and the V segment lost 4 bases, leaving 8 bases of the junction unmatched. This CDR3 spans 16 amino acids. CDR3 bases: TGTGCCAGCTCACAGAACCAGGGGGCGCGCACCGGGGAGCTGTTTTTT. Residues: CASSQNQGARTGELFF.

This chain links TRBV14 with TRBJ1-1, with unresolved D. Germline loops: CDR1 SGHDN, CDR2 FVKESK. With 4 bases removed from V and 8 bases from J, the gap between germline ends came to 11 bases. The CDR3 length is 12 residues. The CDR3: CASSRGLTEAFF. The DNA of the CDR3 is TGTGCCAGCAGCCGCGGACTGACAGAAGCTTTCTTT.

This CDR3 is CASSLHATSGRQETQYF. CDR3 sequence (DNA): TGTGCCAGCAGCCTACACGCGACTAGCGGGAGGCAAGAGACCCAGTACTTC. This chain joins TRBV7-3 and TRBJ2-5; 13 bases match TRBD2. The CDR3 sequence is 17 residues long. V dropped 5 bases and J dropped 2; count of bases not matched to a gene: 8. CDR1 and CDR2 (germline): SGHTA, FQGTGA.

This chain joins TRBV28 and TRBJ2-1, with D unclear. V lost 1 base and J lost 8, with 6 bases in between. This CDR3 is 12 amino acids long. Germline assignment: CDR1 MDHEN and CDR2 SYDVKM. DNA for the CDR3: TGTGCCAGCAGTTTATACCGCGATGAGCAGTTCTTC. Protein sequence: CASSLYRDEQFF.

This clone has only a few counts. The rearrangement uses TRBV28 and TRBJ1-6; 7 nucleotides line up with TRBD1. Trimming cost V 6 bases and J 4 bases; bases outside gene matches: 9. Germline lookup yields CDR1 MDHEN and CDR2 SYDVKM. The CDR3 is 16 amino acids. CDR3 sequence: CASSYTGERYNSPLHF. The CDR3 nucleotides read TGTGCCAGCAGCTACACAGGGGAGAGATATAATTCACCCCTCCACTTT.

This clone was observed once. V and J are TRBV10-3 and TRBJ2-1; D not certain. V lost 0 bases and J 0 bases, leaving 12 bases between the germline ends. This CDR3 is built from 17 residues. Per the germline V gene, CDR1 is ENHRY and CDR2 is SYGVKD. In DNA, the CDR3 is TGTGCCATCAGTGAGTCAGACTTAACGAGCTCCTACAATGAGCAGTTCTTC. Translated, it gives CAISESDLTSSYNEQFF.

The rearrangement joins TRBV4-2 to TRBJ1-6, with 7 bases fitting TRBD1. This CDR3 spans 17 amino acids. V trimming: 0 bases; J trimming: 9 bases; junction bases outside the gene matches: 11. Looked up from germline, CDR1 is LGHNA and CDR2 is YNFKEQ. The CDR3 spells CASSQEISVAGGSPLHF. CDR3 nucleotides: TGTGCCAGCAGCCAAGAAATCAGTGTCGCAGGGGGTTCACCCCTCCACTTT.

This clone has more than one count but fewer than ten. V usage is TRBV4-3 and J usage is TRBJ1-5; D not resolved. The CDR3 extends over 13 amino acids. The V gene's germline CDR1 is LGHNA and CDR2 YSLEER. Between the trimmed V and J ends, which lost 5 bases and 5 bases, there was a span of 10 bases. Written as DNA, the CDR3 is TGCGCCAGCAGCATCAGTCAGGATCAGCCCCAGCATTTT. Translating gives CASSISQDQPQHF.

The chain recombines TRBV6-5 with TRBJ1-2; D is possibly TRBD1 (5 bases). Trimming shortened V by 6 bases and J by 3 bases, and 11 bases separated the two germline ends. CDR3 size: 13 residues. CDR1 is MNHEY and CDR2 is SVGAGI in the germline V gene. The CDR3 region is CASRSRVDYGYTF. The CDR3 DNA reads TGTGCCAGCAGAAGCAGGGTGGACTATGGCTACACCTTC.

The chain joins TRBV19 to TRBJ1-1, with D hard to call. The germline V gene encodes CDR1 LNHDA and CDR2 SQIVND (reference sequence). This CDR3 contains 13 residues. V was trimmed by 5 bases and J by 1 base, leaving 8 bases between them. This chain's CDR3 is CASSWRENTEAFF. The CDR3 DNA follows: TGTGCCAGTAGTTGGCGGGAGAACACTGAAGCTTTCTTT.

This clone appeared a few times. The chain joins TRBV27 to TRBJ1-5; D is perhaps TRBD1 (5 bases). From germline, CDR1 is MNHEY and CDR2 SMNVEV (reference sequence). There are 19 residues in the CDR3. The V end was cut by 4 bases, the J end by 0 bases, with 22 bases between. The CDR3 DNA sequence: TGTGCCAGCAGTTCAGCCCCCCGGGGGGAGGACTATAGCAATCAGCCCCAGCATTTT. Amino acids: CASSSAPRGEDYSNQPQHF.

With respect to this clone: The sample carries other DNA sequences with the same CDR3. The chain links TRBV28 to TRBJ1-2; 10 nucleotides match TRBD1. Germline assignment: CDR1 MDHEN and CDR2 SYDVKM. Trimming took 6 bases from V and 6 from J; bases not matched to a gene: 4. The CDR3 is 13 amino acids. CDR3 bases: TGTGCCAGCAGCCGGGGACAGGGGAATGGCTACACCTTC. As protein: CASSRGQGNGYTF.

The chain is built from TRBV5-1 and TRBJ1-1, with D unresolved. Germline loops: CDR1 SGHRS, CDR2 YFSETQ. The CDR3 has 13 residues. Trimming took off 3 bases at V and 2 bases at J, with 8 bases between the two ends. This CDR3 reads CASSSYDNTEAFF. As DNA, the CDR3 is TGCGCCAGCAGCTCCTATGATAACACTGAAGCTTTCTTT.

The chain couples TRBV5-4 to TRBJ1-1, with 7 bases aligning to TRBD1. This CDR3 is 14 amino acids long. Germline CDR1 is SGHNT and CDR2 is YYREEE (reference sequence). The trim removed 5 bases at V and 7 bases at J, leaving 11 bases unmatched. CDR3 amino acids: CASSKDREKGEAFF. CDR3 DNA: TGTGCCAGCAGTAAAGACAGGGAGAAAGGTGAAGCTTTCTTT.

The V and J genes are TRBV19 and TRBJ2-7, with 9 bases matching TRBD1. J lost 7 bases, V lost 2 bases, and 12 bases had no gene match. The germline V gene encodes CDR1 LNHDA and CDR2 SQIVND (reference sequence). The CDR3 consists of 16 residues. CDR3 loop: CASSIWGLQGAAEQYF. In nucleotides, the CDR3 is TGTGCCAGTAGTATATGGGGGCTACAGGGGGCCGCGGAGCAGTACTTC.

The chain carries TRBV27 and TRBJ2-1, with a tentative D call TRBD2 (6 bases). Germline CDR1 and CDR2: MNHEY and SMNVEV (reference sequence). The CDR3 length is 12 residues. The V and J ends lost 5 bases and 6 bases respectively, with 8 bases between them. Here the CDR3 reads CASSGGTNEQFF. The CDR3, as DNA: TGTGCCAGCAGTGGAGGGACCAATGAGCAGTTCTTC.

The CDR3 DNA reads TGTGCCAGCAGTAGAGCGGGGTCGTACACAGATACGCAGTATTTT. This encodes CASSRAGSYTDTQYF. The chain links TRBV7-2 to TRBJ2-3; TRBD2 matches at 7 bases. The CDR3 loop spans 15 amino acids. Germline trimming cut 6 bases from V and 2 bases from J; bases unmatched to any gene: 8. The germline V gene has CDR1 SGHTA and CDR2 FQGNSA. Looking up the rest from reference TRBV7-2 and TRBJ2-3 gives the full variable domain: GAGVSQSPSNKVTEKGKDVELRCDPISGHTALYWYRQSLGQGLEFLIYFQGNSAPDKSGLPSDRFSAERTGGSVSTLTIQRTQQEDSAVYLCASSRAGSYTDTQYFGPGTRLTVL.

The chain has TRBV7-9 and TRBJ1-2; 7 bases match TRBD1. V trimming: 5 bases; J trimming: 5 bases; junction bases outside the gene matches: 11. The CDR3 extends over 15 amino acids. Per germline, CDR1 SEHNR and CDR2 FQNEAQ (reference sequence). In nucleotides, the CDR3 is TGTGCCAGCAGCCAGGGTGAGGGGACAGCGTATGGCTACACCTTC. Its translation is CASSQGEGTAYGYTF.

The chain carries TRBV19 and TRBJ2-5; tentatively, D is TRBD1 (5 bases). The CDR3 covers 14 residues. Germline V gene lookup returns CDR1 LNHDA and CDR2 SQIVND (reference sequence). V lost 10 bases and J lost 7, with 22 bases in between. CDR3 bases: TGTGCCACTTCTTTAGACAGCCGTTACGGGACCCAGTACTTC. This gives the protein CATSLDSRYGTQYF.